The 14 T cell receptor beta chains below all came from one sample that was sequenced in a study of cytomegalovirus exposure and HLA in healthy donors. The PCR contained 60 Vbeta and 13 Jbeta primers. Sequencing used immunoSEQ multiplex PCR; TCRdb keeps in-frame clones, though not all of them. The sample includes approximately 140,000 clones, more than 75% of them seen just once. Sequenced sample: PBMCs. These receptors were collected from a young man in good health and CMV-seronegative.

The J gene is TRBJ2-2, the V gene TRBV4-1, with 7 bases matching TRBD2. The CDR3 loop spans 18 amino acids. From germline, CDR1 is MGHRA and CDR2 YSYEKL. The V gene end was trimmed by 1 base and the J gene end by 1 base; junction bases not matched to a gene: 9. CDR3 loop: CASSQVRSSGRNTGELFF. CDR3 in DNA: TGCGCCAGCAGCCAAGTCCGGTCTAGCGGACGGAACACCGGGGAGCTGTTTTTT.

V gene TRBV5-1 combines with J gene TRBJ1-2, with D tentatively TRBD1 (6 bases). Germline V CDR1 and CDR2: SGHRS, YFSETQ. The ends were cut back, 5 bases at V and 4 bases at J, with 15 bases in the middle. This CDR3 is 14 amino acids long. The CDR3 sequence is CASRSWTDLYGYTF. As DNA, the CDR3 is TGCGCCAGCAGATCCTGGACAGACCTCTATGGCTACACCTTC.

The chain's CDR3 is CASSLGTGPIEQYF. Written as DNA, the CDR3 is TGTGCCAGTAGTTTGGGGACAGGGCCCATCGAGCAGTACTTC. The J gene is TRBJ2-7, the V gene TRBV19; 9 bases line up with TRBD1. Per germline, CDR1 LNHDA and CDR2 SQIVND (reference sequence). The CDR3 consists of 14 residues. The V gene end was trimmed by 5 bases and the J gene end by 6 bases; junction bases not matched to a gene: 8.

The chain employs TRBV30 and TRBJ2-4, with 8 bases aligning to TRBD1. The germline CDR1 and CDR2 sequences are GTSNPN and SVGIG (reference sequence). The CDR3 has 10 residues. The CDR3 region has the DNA TGTCCGGACAGGGCAAACATTCAGTACTTC. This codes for CPDRANIQYF.

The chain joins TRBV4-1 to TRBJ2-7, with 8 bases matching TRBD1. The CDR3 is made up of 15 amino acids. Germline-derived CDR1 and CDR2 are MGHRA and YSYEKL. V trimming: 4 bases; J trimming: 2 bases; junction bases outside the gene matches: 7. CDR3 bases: TGCGCCAGCAGCCGATCGGACAGGGATACCTACGAGCAGTACTTC. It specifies CASSRSDRDTYEQYF.

DNA of the CDR3: TGTGCCAGCTCCCGACAGGGTCAAGAGGATACGCAGTATTTT. Translated, it gives CASSRQGQEDTQYF. The chain joins TRBV18 to TRBJ2-3; 7 bases agree with TRBD1. The CDR3 consists of 14 residues. The V gene's germline CDR1 is KGHSH and CDR2 LQKENI. With 6 bases clipped from V and 6 bases from J, the junction kept 9 bases outside the gene matches.

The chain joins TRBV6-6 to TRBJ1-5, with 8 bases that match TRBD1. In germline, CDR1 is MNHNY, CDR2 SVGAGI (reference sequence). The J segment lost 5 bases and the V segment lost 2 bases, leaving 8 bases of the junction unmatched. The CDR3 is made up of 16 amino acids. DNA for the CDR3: TGTGCCAGCAGTTACCTGTCAGGACAGGGTGATCAGCCCCAGCATTTT. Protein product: CASSYLSGQGDQPQHF.

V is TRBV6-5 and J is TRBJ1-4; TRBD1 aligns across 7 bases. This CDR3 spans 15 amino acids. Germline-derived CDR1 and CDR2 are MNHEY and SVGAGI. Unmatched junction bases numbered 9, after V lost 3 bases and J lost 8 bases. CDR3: CASSYRGQETEKLFF. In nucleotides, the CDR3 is TGTGCCAGCAGTTATAGGGGGCAGGAGACCGAAAAACTGTTTTTT.

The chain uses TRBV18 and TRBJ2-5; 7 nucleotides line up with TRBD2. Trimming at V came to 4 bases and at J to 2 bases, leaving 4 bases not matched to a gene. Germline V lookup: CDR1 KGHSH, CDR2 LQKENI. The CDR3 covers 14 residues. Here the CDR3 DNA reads TGTGCCAGCTCACTGACTAGCCCTCAAGAGACCCAGTACTTC. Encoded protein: CASSLTSPQETQYF.

CDR3 sequence: CASSVGLTGGSDTQYF. CDR3 in DNA: TGTGCCAGCAGCGTAGGCCTGACAGGGGGCTCAGATACGCAGTATTTT. The gene calls are TRBV9 and TRBJ2-3; TRBD1 matches 10 bases. CDR3 length: 16 residues. Trimming at V came to 0 bases and at J to 4 bases, leaving 5 bases not matched to a gene. CDR1 SGDLS and CDR2 YYNGEE come from the germline V gene.

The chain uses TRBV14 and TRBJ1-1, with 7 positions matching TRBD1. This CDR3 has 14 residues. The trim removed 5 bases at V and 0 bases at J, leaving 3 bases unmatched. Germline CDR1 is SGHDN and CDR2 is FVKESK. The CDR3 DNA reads TGTGCCAGCAGCGTGGGACAGATGAACACTGAAGCTTTCTTT. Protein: CASSVGQMNTEAFF.

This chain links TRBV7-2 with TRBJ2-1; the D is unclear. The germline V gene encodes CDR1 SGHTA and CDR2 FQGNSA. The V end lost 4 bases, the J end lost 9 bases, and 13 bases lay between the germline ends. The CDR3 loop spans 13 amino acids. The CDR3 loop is CASSSPWQFEQFF. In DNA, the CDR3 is TGTGCCAGCAGCTCCCCGTGGCAGTTTGAGCAGTTCTTC.

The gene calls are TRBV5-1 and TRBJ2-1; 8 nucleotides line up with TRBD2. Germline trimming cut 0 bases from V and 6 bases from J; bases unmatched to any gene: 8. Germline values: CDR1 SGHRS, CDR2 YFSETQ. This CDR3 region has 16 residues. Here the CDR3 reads CASSLAPGLVGNEQFF. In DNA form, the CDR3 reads TGCGCCAGCAGCTTGGCCCCGGGACTAGTCGGCAATGAGCAGTTCTTC.

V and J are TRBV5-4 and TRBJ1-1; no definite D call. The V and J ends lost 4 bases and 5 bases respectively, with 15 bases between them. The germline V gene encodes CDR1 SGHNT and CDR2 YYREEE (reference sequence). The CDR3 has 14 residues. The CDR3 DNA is TGTGCCAGCAGCCGAGGGTCCCTGGAAACTGAAGCTTTCTTT. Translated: CASSRGSLETEAFF. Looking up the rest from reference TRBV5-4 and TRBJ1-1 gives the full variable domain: ETGVTQSPTHLIKTRGQQVTLRCSSQSGHNTVSWYQQALGQGPQFIFQYYREEENGRGNFPPRFSGLQFPNYSSELNVNALELDDSALYLCASSRGSLETEAFFGQGTRLTVV.